The 14 T cell receptor beta chains given below trace back to one sample, sequenced in a study of T cells in Graves' hyperthyroidism and ophthalmopathy. Researchers took RNA transcripts and amplified the TCR beta CDR3 regions from them. HTBI primers were the set used in a first-round RT-PCR of the TCR CDR3. TCRdb reprocessed the multiplex PCR reads with MiXCR, giving one entry per CDR3 protein. The data contain some 320,000 distinct CDR3 sequences, roughly 13% of them singletons. The specimen sequenced was blood. The receptor source for this set is a woman in her forties with Graves' ophthalmopathy.

This clonotype has more than one count but fewer than ten. The J gene is TRBJ2-7, the V gene TRBV4-3; D perhaps matches TRBD2 (5 bases). This CDR3 has 16 residues. Germline CDR1 LGHNA, CDR2 YSLEER. V was clipped by 0 bases and J by 4 bases, with 16 bases between them. The CDR3 bases are TGCGCCAGCAGCCAAGATAGTAGTGGACTGAAATACGAGCAGTACTTC. Encoded protein: CASSQDSSGLKYEQYF.

This clonotype was seen at least ten times. The chain employs TRBV2 and TRBJ1-3; D is possibly TRBD1 (5 bases). Germline lookup yields CDR1 SNHLY and CDR2 FYNNEI. This CDR3 is 19 amino acids long. V shed 4 bases and J shed 1 base, with 23 bases lying between them. CDR3 bases: TGTGCCAGCAGTGCCCAATTGTTGAGGGGCGGAATATCTGGAAACACCATATATTTT. As protein: CASSAQLLRGGISGNTIYF.

This clonotype was seen many times. The rearrangement uses TRBV2 and TRBJ1-6; TRBD1 is a possible D gene (6 bases). The CDR3 spans 15 residues. The germline V and J ends were trimmed by 6 bases and 9 bases, with 18 bases remaining between them. Germline V gene sequence: CDR1 SNHLY, CDR2 FYNNEI. CDR3 sequence (DNA): TGTGCCAGCAGAAAACAGGGACTAGAGGGTTCACCCCTCCACTTT. This sequence encodes CASRKQGLEGSPLHF. The whole variable domain, remainder taken from reference TRBV2 and TRBJ1-6, is EPEVTQTPSHQVTQMGQEVILRCVPISNHLYFYWYRQILGQKVEFLVSFYNNEISEKSEIFDDQFSVERPDGSNFTLKIRSTKLEDSAMYFCASRKQGLEGSPLHFGNGTRLTVT.

The chain is built from TRBV20-1 and TRBJ2-7, with a weak D call TRBD1 (6 bases). Trimming removed 1 base from V and 7 bases from J, with 11 bases in between. This CDR3 comprises 12 residues. Germline lookup yields CDR1 DFQATT and CDR2 SNEGSKA (reference sequence). For the CDR3, the DNA is TGCAGTGCTAGAGTTGGTCAGGGGGAGCAGTACTTC. Protein product: CSARVGQGEQYF.

This clonotype was detected many times. The genes are TRBV6-5 and TRBJ2-7; unclear D gene. Trimming stripped 4 bases from V and 5 bases from J, with 9 bases between. The germline V gene has CDR1 MNHEY and CDR2 SVGAGI. The length of the CDR3 is 12 residues. CDR3 coding DNA: TGTGCCAGCAGTTTGGATGGTAACGAGCAGTACTTC. It translates to CASSLDGNEQYF.

The chain links TRBV28 to TRBJ1-3, with D possibly TRBD1 on 6 matching bases. CDR1 and CDR2 from the germline V gene are MDHEN and SYDVKM. With 6 bases removed from V and 14 bases from J, the gap between germline ends came to 26 bases. The CDR3 covers 15 residues. In nucleotides, the CDR3 is TGTGCCAGCAGAACCCCAGGGACACCTCTGGGATCCCTATATTTT. This translates into CASRTPGTPLGSLYF. The full variable domain, with the rest looked up from reference TRBV28 and TRBJ1-3, is DVKVTQSSRYLVKRTGEKVFLECVQDMDHENMFWYRQDPGLGLRLIYFSYDVKMKEKGDIPEGYSVSREKKERFSLILESASTNQTSMYLCASRTPGTPLGSLYFGEGSWLTVV.

In its sample, this clonotype was seen many times. The rearrangement links TRBV20-1 to TRBJ2-3; D might be TRBD2 (7 bases). Deletions cut 5 bases from V and 7 bases from J, with 16 bases between. The germline gives CDR1 DFQATT, CDR2 SNEGSKA (reference sequence). CDR3 length equals 13 residues. The CDR3: CSAEGGGGNTQYF. CDR3 in DNA: TGCAGTGCTGAAGGGGGGGGGGGAAATACGCAGTATTTT.

The CDR3 sequence: CASSGQVLNEQFF. DNA of the CDR3: TGCGCCAGCAGTGGCCAGGTTCTCAATGAGCAGTTCTTC. This chain links TRBV10-2 with TRBJ2-1; D is uncertain. With 4 bases removed from V and 6 bases from J, the gap between germline ends came to 10 bases. The germline V gene has CDR1 WSHSY and CDR2 SAAADI. The CDR3 runs to 13 residues.

This clonotype was counted a single time. The chain uses TRBV11-2 and TRBJ1-5; 7 positions agree with TRBD1. CDR1 is SGHAT and CDR2 is FQNNGV in the germline V gene. CDR3 length: 17 amino acids. The trim removed 5 bases at V and 6 bases at J, leaving 16 bases unmatched. In DNA form, the CDR3 reads TGTGCCAGCAGCCCAGGGGAGGGACAGATAAGATCTCAGCCCCAGCATTTT. As protein: CASSPGEGQIRSQPQHF.

This clonotype has at least ten counts. This chain joins TRBV20-1 and TRBJ2-7; possibly TRBD1 or TRBD2 for D (5 bases each). Germline V gene data show CDR1 as DFQATT and CDR2 as SNEGSKA (reference sequence). Trimming stripped 1 base from V and 0 bases from J, with 19 bases between. This CDR3 is 17 amino acids long. CDR3 loop: CSARVVSGQAVSYEQYF. CDR3 sequence (DNA): TGCAGTGCTAGAGTTGTCTCGGGGCAGGCCGTCTCCTACGAGCAGTACTTC.

This clonotype was counted many times. This sequence joins TRBV7-9 and TRBJ2-7; D gene uncertain. Between the trimmed V and J ends, which lost 1 base and 2 bases, there was a span of 12 bases. Germline V lookup: CDR1 SEHNR, CDR2 FQNEAQ (reference sequence). The CDR3 spans 15 residues. CDR3 loop: CASSLVGKTTYEQYF. In DNA, the CDR3 is TGTGCCAGCAGCTTAGTGGGTAAGACGACCTACGAGCAGTACTTC.

This clonotype was counted many times. The rearrangement links TRBV12-3 or TRBV12-4 to TRBJ2-1; TRBD2 agrees at 7 bases. Trimming took 1 base from V and 3 from J; bases not matched to a gene: 0. The CDR3 sequence is 14 residues long. The CDR3 DNA sequence: TGTGCCAGCAGTTTAGGGGACTACTACAATGAGCAGTTCTTC. This codes for CASSLGDYYNEQFF.

This clonotype has a count of ten or more. The chain uses TRBV29-1 and TRBJ1-1, with D tentatively TRBD1 (5 bases). The length of the CDR3 is 12 residues. The germline V gene encodes CDR1 SQVTM and CDR2 ANQGSEA. Between the trimmed V and J ends, which lost 6 bases and 10 bases, there was a span of 18 bases. The CDR3 reads CSVQEKGQAAFF. CDR3 DNA: TGCAGCGTCCAGGAAAAGGGGCAGGCAGCTTTCTTT.

The table lists this clonotype with many counts. The chain joins TRBV5-4 to TRBJ1-4; D perhaps matches TRBD1 (5 bases). The CDR3 spans 15 residues. Germline assignment: CDR1 SGHNT and CDR2 YYREEE (reference sequence). Trimming pared 0 bases from V and 3 bases from J, leaving 9 bases between. This CDR3 is CASSLEWGPNEKLFF. The CDR3 bases are TGTGCCAGCAGCTTGGAGTGGGGCCCTAATGAAAAACTGTTTTTT.